These 13 T cell receptor beta chains were sequenced from one sample in a study of blood T cell repertoires in COVID-19. The method was immunoSEQ multiplex PCR; TCRdb's version includes in-frame clones alone and lacks a portion of them. The profile shows some 240,000 clones, roughly 81% of them singletons. The specimen sequenced was peripheral blood. The receptors here all came from a woman aged 80 or older with COVID-19, enrolled during active disease.

The chain links TRBV28 to TRBJ1-2, with D unclear. V was cut by 3 bases and J by 1 base, with 6 bases left in between. Looked up from germline, CDR1 is MDHEN and CDR2 is SYDVKM. This CDR3 contains 13 residues. DNA for the CDR3: TGTGCCAGCAGTTTGGGCATTAACTATGGCTACACCTTC. Its translation: CASSLGINYGYTF.

The rearrangement joins TRBV30 to TRBJ2-5, with a tentative D call TRBD1 (6 bases). V lost 3 bases and J lost 4, with 24 bases in between. Germline CDR1 is GTSNPN and CDR2 is SVGIG (reference sequence). This CDR3 has 17 amino acids. The DNA of the CDR3 is TGTGCCTGGAGCCGACCCAGGGGTTTTAGGCAGACAGAGACCCAGTACTTC. It specifies CAWSRPRGFRQTETQYF.

The chain carries TRBV28 and TRBJ1-6; D uncertain. With 9 bases removed from V and 16 bases from J, the gap between germline ends came to 16 bases. CDR3 size: 11 residues. Germline V CDR1 and CDR2: MDHEN, SYDVKM. The CDR3 DNA reads as TGTGCCAGTTTGGAGAGGAGGGTACTCCACTTT. It codes for CASLERRVLHF.

The genes are TRBV29-1 and TRBJ1-4, with 8 bases fitting TRBD1. This CDR3 contains 9 residues. The V and J ends lost 8 bases and 12 bases, in that order; junction bases with no gene match: 2. The germline V gene encodes CDR1 SQVTM and CDR2 ANQGSEA. CDR3 in amino acids: CSMTGELFF. CDR3 sequence (DNA): TGCAGCATGACAGGGGAACTGTTTTTT.

The chain has TRBV5-4 and TRBJ2-3; 8 positions match TRBD2. Germline V gene lookup returns CDR1 SGHNT and CDR2 YYREEE (reference sequence). After removal of 7 bases from V and 4 bases from J, the junction contained 5 bases not matched to a gene. This CDR3 spans 13 amino acids. CDR3 in amino acids: CASGLAGSDTQYF. Here the CDR3 DNA reads TGTGCCAGCGGGCTAGCGGGTTCAGATACGCAGTATTTT.

This chain joins TRBV11-2 and TRBJ2-1, with 11 nucleotides matching TRBD2. V lost 4 bases, J lost 8 bases, and 19 bases stayed unmatched. Germline lookup yields CDR1 SGHAT and CDR2 FQNNGV. The CDR3 consists of 19 residues. The DNA of the CDR3 is TGTGCCAGCAGCTCCCGGTATCTAGCGGGGGGCCCTAAGGATGATGAGCAGTTCTTC. It specifies CASSSRYLAGGPKDDEQFF.

This chain links TRBV4-1 with TRBJ2-7, with D tentatively TRBD2 (6 bases). The CDR3 length is 14 residues. The germline V and J ends were trimmed by 3 bases and 3 bases, with 12 bases remaining between them. Germline V CDR1 and CDR2: MGHRA, YSYEKL. CDR3 in DNA: TGCGCCAGCAGCCACCTGGGACTCAACTACGAGCAGTACTTC. Translation: CASSHLGLNYEQYF.

The CDR3 DNA is TGTGCCAGCAGCCTCGATCAGATCGGGAAAGGAGAGACCCAGTACTTC. This translates into CASSLDQIGKGETQYF. The chain combines TRBV5-4 with TRBJ2-5, with D tentatively TRBD2 (5 bases). Germline V lookup: CDR1 SGHNT, CDR2 YYREEE (reference sequence). Trimming took 4 bases from V and 4 from J, leaving 20 bases between them. The CDR3 contains 16 residues.

This rearrangement joins TRBV15 to TRBJ1-4; 9 bases are shared with TRBD1. The length of the CDR3 is 16 residues. V was pared by 8 bases and J by 3 bases, with 10 bases of the junction left unmatched. Germline-derived CDR1 and CDR2 are LNHNV and YYDKDF (reference sequence). CDR3 protein: CATLLGTGMANEKLFF. The CDR3 bases are TGTGCCACCCTCCTGGGGACAGGGATGGCTAATGAAAAACTGTTTTTT.

The V call is TRBV5-1, the J call TRBJ2-3; D may be TRBD2 (6 bases). This CDR3 has 15 amino acids. CDR1 is SGHRS and CDR2 is YFSETQ in the germline V gene. Trimming pared 2 bases from V and 0 bases from J, leaving 10 bases between. CDR3: CASSLAGSSTDTQYF. The DNA for the CDR3 is TGCGCCAGCAGCTTAGCGGGCTCTAGCACAGATACGCAGTATTTT.

The rearrangement links TRBV28 to TRBJ2-1; D perhaps matches TRBD2 (6 bases). Trimming stripped 2 bases from V and 10 bases from J, with 18 bases between. CDR1 is MDHEN, CDR2 SYDVKM, per germline. The CDR3 covers 15 residues. This CDR3 reads CASSLQAVGTHEQFF. CDR3 coding DNA: TGTGCCAGCAGTTTACAAGCCGTCGGGACTCACGAGCAGTTCTTC.

V usage is TRBV28 and J usage is TRBJ2-1, with TRBD2 identical over 12 bases. Looked up from germline, CDR1 is MDHEN and CDR2 is SYDVKM. The length of the CDR3 is 19 residues. V lost 3 bases, J lost 7 bases, and 16 bases stayed unmatched. The CDR3 nucleotides are TGTGCCAGCAGTTTTATCCAGCTTTCGGCTAGCGGGAGGGCGAATGAGCAGTTCTTC. This codes for CASSFIQLSASGRANEQFF.

The rearrangement joins TRBV5-1 to TRBJ2-7, with D perhaps TRBD1 (5 bases). V lost 4 bases and J 3 bases, leaving 8 bases between the germline ends. The length of the CDR3 is 12 residues. Germline V gene lookup returns CDR1 SGHRS and CDR2 YFSETQ. The CDR3 is CASSVDSYEQYF. The CDR3 nucleotides are TGCGCCAGCAGCGTCGACAGCTACGAGCAGTACTTC.